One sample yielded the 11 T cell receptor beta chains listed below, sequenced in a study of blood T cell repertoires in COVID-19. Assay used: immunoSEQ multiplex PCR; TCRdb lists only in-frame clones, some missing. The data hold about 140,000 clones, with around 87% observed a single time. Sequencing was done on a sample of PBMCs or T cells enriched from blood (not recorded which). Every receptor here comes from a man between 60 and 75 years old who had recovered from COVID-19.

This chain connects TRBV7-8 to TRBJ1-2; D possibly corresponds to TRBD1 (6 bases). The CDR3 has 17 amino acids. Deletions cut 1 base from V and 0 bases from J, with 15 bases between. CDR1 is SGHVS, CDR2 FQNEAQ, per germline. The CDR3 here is CASSLEQGLRTNYGYTF. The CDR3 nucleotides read TGTGCCAGCAGCTTAGAGCAGGGGCTGAGAACTAACTATGGCTACACCTTC.

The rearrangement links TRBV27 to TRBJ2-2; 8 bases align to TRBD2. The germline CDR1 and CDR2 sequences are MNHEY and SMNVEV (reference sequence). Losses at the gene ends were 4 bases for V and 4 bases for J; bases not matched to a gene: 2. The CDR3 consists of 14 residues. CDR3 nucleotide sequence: TGTGCCAGCAGTTCCGGGGGGGTCACCGGGGAGCTGTTTTTT. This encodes CASSSGGVTGELFF.

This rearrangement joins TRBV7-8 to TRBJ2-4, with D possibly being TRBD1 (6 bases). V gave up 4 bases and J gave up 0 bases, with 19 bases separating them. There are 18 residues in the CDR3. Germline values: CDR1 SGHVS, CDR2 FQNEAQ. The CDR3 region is CASSYDAGANIAKNIQYF. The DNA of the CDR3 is TGTGCCAGCAGCTACGACGCAGGGGCTAACATAGCCAAAAACATTCAGTACTTC.

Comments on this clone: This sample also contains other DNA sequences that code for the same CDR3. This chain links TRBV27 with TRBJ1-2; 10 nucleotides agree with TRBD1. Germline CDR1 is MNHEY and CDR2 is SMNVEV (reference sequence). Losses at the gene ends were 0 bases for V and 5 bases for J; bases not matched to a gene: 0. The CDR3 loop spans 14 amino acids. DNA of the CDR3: TGTGCCAGCAGTTTATCGGGACAGGGGTATGGCTACACCTTC. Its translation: CASSLSGQGYGYTF.

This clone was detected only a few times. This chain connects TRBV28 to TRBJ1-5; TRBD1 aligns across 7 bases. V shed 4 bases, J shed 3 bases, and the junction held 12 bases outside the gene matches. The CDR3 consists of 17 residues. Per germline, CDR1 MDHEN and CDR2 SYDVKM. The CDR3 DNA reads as TGTGCCAGCAGTTCCCAACTGACAGGGATGGTCAATCAGCCCCAGCATTTT. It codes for CASSSQLTGMVNQPQHF.

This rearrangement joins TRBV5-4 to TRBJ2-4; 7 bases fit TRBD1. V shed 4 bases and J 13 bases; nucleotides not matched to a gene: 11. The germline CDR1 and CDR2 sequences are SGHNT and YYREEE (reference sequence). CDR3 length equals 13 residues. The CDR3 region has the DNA TGTGCCAGCAGCCTTACAGGGGCCGGTGACCAGTACTTC. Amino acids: CASSLTGAGDQYF.

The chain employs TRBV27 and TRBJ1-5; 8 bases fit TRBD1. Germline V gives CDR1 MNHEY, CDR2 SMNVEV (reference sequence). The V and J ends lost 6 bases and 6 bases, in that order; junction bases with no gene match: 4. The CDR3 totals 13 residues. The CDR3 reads CASSPTGVQPQHF. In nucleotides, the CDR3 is TGTGCCAGCAGCCCGACAGGGGTTCAGCCCCAGCATTTT.

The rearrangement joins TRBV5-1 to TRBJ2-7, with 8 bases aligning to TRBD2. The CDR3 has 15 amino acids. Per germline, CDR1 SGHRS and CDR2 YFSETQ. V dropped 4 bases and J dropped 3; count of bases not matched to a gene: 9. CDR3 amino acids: CASSSGGGDLYEQYF. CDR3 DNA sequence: TGCGCCAGCAGCAGCGGGGGAGGGGACCTCTACGAGCAGTACTTC.

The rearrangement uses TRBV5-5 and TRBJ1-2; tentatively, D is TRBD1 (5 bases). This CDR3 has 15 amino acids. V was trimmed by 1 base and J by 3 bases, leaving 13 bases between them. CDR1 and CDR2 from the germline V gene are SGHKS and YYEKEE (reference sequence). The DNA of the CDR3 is TGTGCCAGCAGCTTGAGTAGGGGTTTCGACTATGGCTACACCTTC. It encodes CASSLSRGFDYGYTF.

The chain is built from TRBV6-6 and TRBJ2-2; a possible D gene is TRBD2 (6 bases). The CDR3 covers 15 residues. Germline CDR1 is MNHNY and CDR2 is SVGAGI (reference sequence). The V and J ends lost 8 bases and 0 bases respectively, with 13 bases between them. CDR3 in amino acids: CASQTPGANTGELFF. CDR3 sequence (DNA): TGTGCCAGCCAAACGCCGGGGGCGAACACCGGGGAGCTGTTTTTT.

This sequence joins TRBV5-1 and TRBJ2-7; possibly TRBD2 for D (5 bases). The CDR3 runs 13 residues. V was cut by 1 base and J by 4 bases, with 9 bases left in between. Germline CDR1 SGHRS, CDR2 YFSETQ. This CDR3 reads CASSLSSRYEQYF. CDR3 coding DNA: TGCGCCAGCAGCTTGTCTAGCAGGTACGAGCAGTACTTC.